Listed here are 3 T cell receptor beta chains from one sample, sequenced in a study of vaccination and CD4 T cells after COVID-19. Cultured CD4+ T cells had their DNA profiled by the Oncomine TCR Beta short-read assay. TCRdb itself ran the PCR reads through MiXCR, one entry per CDR3 protein. The sample records about 7,000 distinct CDR3 sequences, around 62% being singletons. No cognate antigen is known for these TCRs. This sample's treatment: approximately nine-day PBMC culture with coronavirus spike peptide pools or control peptides (ViraFEST assay). The sample was CD4+ T cells from blood, cultured in vitro. The source is a human donor who had recovered from COVID-19.

This chain uses TRBV2 with TRBJ1-2; TRBD1 aligns across 8 bases. The CDR3 totals 15 residues. Unmatched junction bases numbered 6, after V lost 3 bases and J lost 3 bases. The germline gives CDR1 SNHLY, CDR2 FYNNEI. CDR3 nucleotide sequence: TGTGCCAGCAGTGAGGTGGGGACAGGAGACTATGGCTACACCTTC. Residues: CASSEVGTGDYGYTF.

This clonotype occurred a few times. This CDR3 reads CSARNLNYGYTF. CDR3 nucleotide sequence: TGCAGTGCTAGAAACTTGAACTATGGCTACACCTTC. The rearrangement joins TRBV20-1 to TRBJ1-2, with unresolved D. V was clipped by 2 bases and J by 2 bases, with 6 bases between them. Per the germline V gene, CDR1 is DFQATT and CDR2 is SNEGSKA (reference sequence). The CDR3 runs 12 residues.

The rearrangement links TRBV20-1 to TRBJ2-3, with a tentative D call TRBD2 (5 bases). The CDR3 consists of 11 residues. From germline, CDR1 is DFQATT and CDR2 SNEGSKA (reference sequence). V gave up 5 bases and J gave up 9 bases, with 12 bases separating them. The CDR3 is CSAGLSVTQYF. CDR3 in DNA: TGCAGTGCTGGACTGTCTGTAACGCAGTATTTT.